This T cell receptor (beta chain) was found in a study of T cell responses to AZD1222 COVID-19 vaccine. Regarding the study as a whole: Increased Spike-specific TCR breadth and depth were observed after two AZD1222 doses. Only a handful of AZD1222 recipients tested seropositive at baseline. Clonal diversity was possibly underestimated, and the donors were mostly white British, with more females.

Turning to this clone: The antigen remains undetermined.

TCRdb's copy holds only in-frame clones and misses some; the assay was immunoSEQ multiplex PCR. Here the sample spans around 100,000 clones, about 90% being singletons. CDR3 length: 13 amino acids. The V and J ends lost 0 bases and 0 bases respectively, with 3 bases between them. CDR1 MNHEY and CDR2 SVGAGI come from the germline V gene. The sequence derives from an adult who received the AZD1222 COVID-19 vaccine. The chain links TRBV6-5 to TRBJ2-7; D remains ambiguous. Sequenced material: peripheral blood, taken 28 days after the second AZD1222 dose. Here the CDR3 reads CASSYSSSYEQYF. In DNA, the CDR3 is TGTGCCAGCAGTTACTCAAGCTCCTACGAGCAGTACTTC.